What follows are 18 T cell receptor beta chains derived from one specimen sequenced in a study of shared clonotypes between healthy human individuals (dated by TCRdb to 2020 to 2021). Library preparation was by the immunoSEQ multiplex PCR assay. TCRdb limited this immuneACCESS table to in-frame rearrangements with V and J called. A share of clones is missing; checked studies link under half to unresolved V genes, and the rest is unexplained. In all, the sample holds some 2 million clones, and 85% to 95% of those were seen once. Roughly 1.1% of the sample is in the top ten clones. CD8 naive samples were CD45RO-negative cells positively selected for CCR7, giving a CD45RA+CCR7+ population that excluded TemRA cells. Sequencing used naive CD8+ T cells sorted from blood. The cell subset or site label corresponds to: CD45RA+CCR7+. The receptors here all came from a man aged 18 to 30 in good health.

About this clone: At the DNA level, this CDR3 is encoded by other sequences in the same sample as well. J is TRBJ2-1 and V is TRBV27, with D possibly matching TRBD2 (6 bases). Trimming removed 5 bases from V and 0 bases from J, with 8 bases in between. From germline, CDR1 is MNHEY and CDR2 SMNVEV (reference sequence). This CDR3 has 14 amino acids. The CDR3 DNA is TGTGCCAGCAGTCCCGGGGGCTCCTACAATGAGCAGTTCTTC. This codes for CASSPGGSYNEQFF.

The V call is TRBV10-2, the J call TRBJ1-3; D not resolved. The CDR3 loop spans 14 amino acids. Germline V CDR1 and CDR2: WSHSY, SAAADI. The V gene lost 4 bases and the J gene lost 0 bases, with 7 bases spanning the gap. The CDR3 bases are TGCGCCAGCAGTGGGGAGAGCTCTGGAAACACCATATATTTT. Protein sequence: CASSGESSGNTIYF.

This clone occurred a few times. The same CDR3 arises from other DNA sequences in this sample as well. The chain couples TRBV6-1 to TRBJ2-2; D possibly uses TRBD1 or TRBD2 (5 bases each). CDR3 length: 15 residues. The germline gives CDR1 MNHNS, CDR2 SASEGT. V dropped 2 bases and J dropped 1 base, with 8 bases sitting between them. CDR3 nucleotides: TGTGCCAGCAGTGAATTGAGGGGGAACACCGGGGAGCTGTTTTTT. The encoded protein is CASSELRGNTGELFF.

This clone appeared a single time. Other DNA sequences within the sample encode an identical CDR3. This rearrangement joins TRBV28 to TRBJ1-4; 8 bases line up with TRBD1. The CDR3 has 14 residues. Per the germline V gene, CDR1 is MDHEN and CDR2 is SYDVKM. The ends lost 2 bases at V and 5 bases at J; junction bases unmatched: 1. The chain's CDR3 is CASSLRTGNEKLFF. In nucleotides, the CDR3 is TGTGCCAGCAGTTTAAGGACAGGGAATGAAAAACTGTTTTTT.

The chain couples TRBV27 to TRBJ2-5; D is ambiguous. CDR1 MNHEY and CDR2 SMNVEV come from the germline V gene (reference sequence). Trimming shortened V by 6 bases and J by 1 base, and 12 bases separated the two germline ends. The CDR3 has 14 amino acids. CDR3 protein: CASSRFRTQETQYF. The CDR3 DNA reads TGTGCCAGCAGCAGATTTCGAACCCAAGAGACCCAGTACTTC.

This clone was picked up one time. V and J are TRBV13 and TRBJ2-1; 12 nucleotides align to TRBD2. This CDR3 has 17 amino acids. Germline V gene sequence: CDR1 PRHDT, CDR2 FYEKMQ (reference sequence). The V segment lost 0 bases and the J segment 8 bases; nucleotides outside the gene matches: 8. The DNA of the CDR3 is TGTGCCAGCAGCTTAGGACCGGGACTAGCGGGCGTCGATGAGCAGTTCTTC. This encodes CASSLGPGLAGVDEQFF.

This clone has just one count. V is TRBV7-9 and J is TRBJ2-7; the match to TRBD2 covers 10 bases. CDR3 length: 16 amino acids. Per the germline V gene, CDR1 is SEHNR and CDR2 is FQNEAQ (reference sequence). Trimming took 4 bases from V and 6 from J; bases not matched to a gene: 12. CDR3 sequence (DNA): TGTGCCAGCAGCTCTCTTGCATCTAGCGGGAGTGTCGAGCAGTACTTC. Its protein is CASSSLASSGSVEQYF.

This chain joins TRBV28 and TRBJ1-6; D not certain. The CDR3 runs to 14 residues. Germline CDR1 is MDHEN and CDR2 is SYDVKM. V was cut by 7 bases and J by 7 bases, with 14 bases left in between. The CDR3 bases are TGTGCCAGCACCACGGAAGTTTGGAATTCACCCCTCCACTTT. This sequence encodes CASTTEVWNSPLHF. The entire variable domain, with the rest obtained from reference TRBV28 and TRBJ1-6, is as follows: DVKVTQSSRYLVKRTGEKVFLECVQDMDHENMFWYRQDPGLGLRLIYFSYDVKMKEKGDIPEGYSVSREKKERFSLILESASTNQTSMYLCASTTEVWNSPLHFGNGTRLTVT.

The chain has TRBV4-3 and TRBJ1-4; 8 bases line up with TRBD1. The V gene end was trimmed by 4 bases and the J gene end by 0 bases; junction bases not matched to a gene: 13. The CDR3 totals 19 residues. Germline CDR1 reads LGHNA; CDR2 reads YSLEER. CDR3 DNA sequence: TGCGCCAGCAGCCGCCTAACTCCGGACAGGGAAACAACTAATGAAAAACTGTTTTTT. Its protein is CASSRLTPDRETTNEKLFF.

CDR3 sequence reads: CASRSGTHNTGELFF. The CDR3 DNA reads as TGCGCCAGCAGAAGCGGGACTCACAACACCGGGGAGCTGTTTTTT. The chain is built from TRBV4-3 and TRBJ2-2; 7 positions agree with TRBD2. The germline V gene has CDR1 LGHNA and CDR2 YSLEER. Germline trimming cut 6 bases from V and 2 bases from J; bases unmatched to any gene: 6. The CDR3 loop spans 15 amino acids.

The rearrangement uses TRBV28 and TRBJ2-7, with TRBD1 matching 8 bases. V shed 6 bases and J 5 bases; nucleotides not matched to a gene: 9. The CDR3 consists of 14 residues. The V gene's germline CDR1 is MDHEN and CDR2 SYDVKM. The CDR3 region is CASSLTGGDNEQYF. In DNA, the CDR3 is TGTGCCAGCAGCTTAACAGGGGGAGATAACGAGCAGTACTTC.

The chain has TRBV13 and TRBJ1-2, with D tentatively TRBD1 (5 bases). The V and J ends lost 5 bases and 4 bases respectively, with 17 bases between them. There are 15 residues in the CDR3. Germline loops: CDR1 PRHDT, CDR2 FYEKMQ (reference sequence). The CDR3 loop is CASSTRDLGTYGYTF. The DNA of the CDR3 is TGTGCCAGCAGCACCCGGGACCTTGGAACCTATGGCTACACCTTC.

The rearrangement joins TRBV7-2 to TRBJ1-2; tentatively, D is TRBD1 (6 bases). Trimming left V 0 bases short and J 4 bases short, with 15 bases between. Germline assignment: CDR1 SGHTA and CDR2 FQGNSA. This CDR3 region has 16 residues. The CDR3 loop is CASSLAGRGGLYGYTF. DNA for the CDR3: TGTGCCAGCAGCTTAGCGGGCAGAGGGGGACTCTATGGCTACACCTTC. Drawing the rest from reference TRBV7-2 and TRBJ1-2, the complete variable domain is GAGVSQSPSNKVTEKGKDVELRCDPISGHTALYWYRQSLGQGLEFLIYFQGNSAPDKSGLPSDRFSAERTGGSVSTLTIQRTQQEDSAVYLCASSLAGRGGLYGYTFGSGTRLTVV.

The V and J genes are TRBV5-6 and TRBJ1-2; no clear D. V gave up 4 bases and J gave up 6 bases, with 16 bases separating them. The CDR3 is made up of 14 amino acids. The germline gives CDR1 SGHDT, CDR2 YYEEEE. The CDR3 loop is CASSPNPGHHGYTF. Written as DNA, the CDR3 is TGTGCCAGCAGCCCCAACCCAGGTCACCATGGCTACACCTTC.

The V gene is TRBV9, the J gene TRBJ2-7; 7 bases are shared with TRBD1. The J segment lost 6 bases and the V segment lost 5 bases, leaving 11 bases of the junction unmatched. The length of the CDR3 is 14 residues. Germline loops: CDR1 SGDLS, CDR2 YYNGEE. CDR3 protein: CASSADRELREQYF. The CDR3 DNA reads as TGTGCCAGCAGTGCCGACAGGGAGTTGCGCGAGCAGTACTTC. Variable domain in full (rest from reference TRBV9 and TRBJ2-7): DSGVTQTPKHLITATGQRVTLRCSPRSGDLSVYWYQQSLDQGLQFLIQYYNGEERAKGNILERFSAQQFPDLHSELNLSSLELGDSALYFCASSADRELREQYFGPGTRLTVT.

The J gene is TRBJ2-7, the V gene TRBV5-1, with D perhaps being TRBD1 or TRBD2 (5 bases each). CDR3 length equals 13 residues. Trimming took 2 bases from V and 3 from J, leaving 9 bases between them. Germline V gene sequence: CDR1 SGHRS, CDR2 YFSETQ. DNA for the CDR3: TGCGCCAGCAGCTTCCGGGGCGGCTACGAGCAGTACTTC. Protein product: CASSFRGGYEQYF. The variable domain in full, completed from reference TRBV5-1 and TRBJ2-7, reads KAGVTQTPRYLIKTRGQQVTLSCSPISGHRSVSWYQQTPGQGLQFLFEYFSETQRNKGNFPGRFSGRQFSNSRSEMNVSTLELGDSALYLCASSFRGGYEQYFGPGTRLTVT.

The chain recombines TRBV4-3 with TRBJ1-2, with unresolved D. The V end lost 0 bases, the J end lost 4 bases, and 12 bases lay between the germline ends. The CDR3 is made up of 15 amino acids. Per the germline V gene, CDR1 is LGHNA and CDR2 is YSLEER. CDR3 sequence: CASSQDYSTSYGYTF. For the CDR3, the DNA is TGCGCCAGCAGCCAAGACTACTCCACCTCCTATGGCTACACCTTC.

For this clone: This same CDR3 is encoded by further DNA sequences in the sample. V is TRBV19 and J is TRBJ2-1, with D hard to call. The CDR3 has 12 amino acids. Per the germline V gene, CDR1 is LNHDA and CDR2 is SQIVND (reference sequence). V lost 3 bases and J 6 bases, leaving 6 bases between the germline ends. CDR3 DNA sequence: TGTGCCAGTAGTATCTTAGGCAATGAGCAGTTCTTC. Amino acid sequence: CASSILGNEQFF.